The 27 T cell receptor beta chains below were found in one sample sequenced in a study of blood T cell repertoires in COVID-19. The data were produced by immunoSEQ multiplex PCR, yet TCRdb's version contains in-frame clones alone and is incomplete. The table records around 250,000 clones, about nine tenths of them present only once. Sequenced: peripheral blood. These receptors were obtained from a woman in her sixties or seventies who had recovered from COVID-19.

The chain couples TRBV25-1 to TRBJ1-4; 7 bases line up with TRBD1. Germline V CDR1 and CDR2: MGHDK, SYGVNS. This CDR3 has 14 residues. J lost 6 bases, V lost 4 bases, and 5 bases had no gene match. In DNA, the CDR3 is TGTGCCAGCAGTGCCAGACAGGGAGATGAAAAACTGTTTTTT. Protein: CASSARQGDEKLFF.

This clone was seen a handful of times. The chain recombines TRBV6-5 with TRBJ2-5; D is perhaps TRBD1 (5 bases). The CDR3 runs to 13 residues. With 2 bases removed from V and 5 bases from J, the gap between germline ends came to 9 bases. CDR1 is MNHEY, CDR2 SVGAGI, per germline. The CDR3, as DNA: TGTGCCAGCAGTTACGCAGGGATGGAGACCCAGTACTTC. Its translation is CASSYAGMETQYF.

The chain joins TRBV19 to TRBJ2-7; D is perhaps TRBD2 (5 bases). Germline V gene lookup returns CDR1 LNHDA and CDR2 SQIVND (reference sequence). There are 15 residues in the CDR3. The V end lost 6 bases, the J end lost 2 bases, and 17 bases lay between the germline ends. The CDR3 is CASSPSKPGTYEQYF. In DNA form, the CDR3 reads TGTGCCAGTAGCCCCAGTAAACCCGGGACCTACGAGCAGTACTTC. The whole variable domain, remainder taken from reference TRBV19 and TRBJ2-7, is DGGITQSPKYLFRKEGQNVTLSCEQNLNHDAMYWYRQDPGQGLRLIYYSQIVNDFQKGDIAEGYSVSREKKESFPLTVTSAQKNPTAFYLCASSPSKPGTYEQYFGPGTRLTVT.

V usage is TRBV2 and J usage is TRBJ2-5; 12 bases map to TRBD1. The CDR3 sequence is 18 residues long. The junction had 11 bases not matched to a gene; V was cut back by 3 bases and J by 3 bases. CDR1 is SNHLY, CDR2 FYNNEI, per germline. For the CDR3, the DNA is TGTGCCAGCAGTGATGGGTTAACCGGGACAGGGGGCGAAGAGACCCAGTACTTC. This gives the protein CASSDGLTGTGGEETQYF.

This chain uses TRBV3-1 (or the pseudogene TRBV3-2) with TRBJ1-6, with D unclear. Trimming took off 1 base at V and 7 bases at J, with 5 bases between the two ends. The CDR3 sequence is 13 residues long. Germline V gene data show CDR1 as LGHDT and CDR2 as YNNKEL (reference sequence). The CDR3 reads CASSQAQNSPLHF. The CDR3 DNA follows: TGTGCCAGCAGCCAAGCCCAGAATTCACCCCTCCACTTT.

This chain uses TRBV21-1 with TRBJ2-7; the DNA was not used to check the table's D call, TRBD2. TRBV21-1 is a listed pseudogene. This CDR3 comprises 12 residues. CDR3 sequence reads: CASSKVGGATIF. CDR3 coding DNA: TGTGCCAGCAGCAAAGTGGGGGGGGCTACGATCTTC.

The V and J genes are TRBV7-9 and TRBJ1-1, with 9 bases matching TRBD1. The junction had 24 bases not matched to a gene; V was cut back by 5 bases and J by 11 bases. The CDR3 consists of 18 residues. Germline CDR1 SEHNR, CDR2 FQNEAQ (reference sequence). CDR3 sequence reads: CASSPRGVAGTGSSVAFF. CDR3 coding DNA: TGTGCCAGCAGCCCCCGCGGGGTGGCCGGGACAGGGTCGTCGGTGGCTTTCTTT.

This clone was counted ten times or more. V gene TRBV6-4 combines with J gene TRBJ2-1, with D possibly being TRBD1 (6 bases). Trimming took off 5 bases at V and 5 bases at J, with 13 bases between the two ends. Germline V gives CDR1 MRHNA, CDR2 SNTAGT. CDR3 length: 14 amino acids. The CDR3 here is CASSQGRSNNEQFF. For the CDR3, the DNA is TGTGCCAGCAGTCAGGGGCGGAGTAACAATGAGCAGTTCTTC.

The chain is built from TRBV6-5 and TRBJ1-2; D gene uncertain. From germline, CDR1 is MNHEY and CDR2 SVGAGI. CDR3 size: 15 residues. Trimming took off 6 bases at V and 6 bases at J, with 20 bases between the two ends. CDR3 nucleotide sequence: TGTGCCAGCAGGGCATATAGTGGAGCGCCTAATGGCTACACCTTC. Protein sequence: CASRAYSGAPNGYTF.

V and J are TRBV27 and TRBJ2-7, with D perhaps TRBD1 (6 bases). Germline V gene data show CDR1 as MNHEY and CDR2 as SMNVEV (reference sequence). The CDR3 is 12 residues long. Between the trimmed V and J ends, which lost 6 bases and 3 bases, there was a span of 9 bases. The chain's CDR3 is CASSGTYYEQYF. Written as DNA, the CDR3 is TGTGCCAGCAGCGGGACATACTACGAGCAGTACTTC.

This chain uses TRBV7-9 with TRBJ2-3; D might be TRBD2 (5 bases). The germline V and J ends were trimmed by 6 bases and 2 bases, with 15 bases remaining between them. The length of the CDR3 is 15 residues. Per germline, CDR1 SEHNR and CDR2 FQNEAQ (reference sequence). The CDR3 sequence: CASSSGIGTTDTQYF. CDR3 in DNA: TGTGCCAGCAGTTCGGGAATTGGAACCACAGATACGCAGTATTTT.

This clone was counted between two and nine times. This rearrangement joins TRBV6-6 to TRBJ1-6, with D tentatively TRBD1 (5 bases). The germline V gene has CDR1 MNHNY and CDR2 SVGAGI (reference sequence). The CDR3 extends over 15 amino acids. The V end lost 0 bases, the J end lost 3 bases, and 6 bases lay between the germline ends. The CDR3, as DNA: TGTGCCAGCAGTTACTCGGGGGGCTATAATTCACCCCTCCACTTT. It specifies CASSYSGGYNSPLHF.

J is TRBJ2-3 and V is TRBV5-1; TRBD1 matches at 10 bases. The CDR3 contains 15 residues. Germline assignment: CDR1 SGHRS and CDR2 YFSETQ. Trimming removed 0 bases from V and 6 bases from J; junction bases left unmatched: 4. CDR3 nucleotide sequence: TGCGCCAGCAGCTTGGAAGGGACAGGGGAGGATACGCAGTATTTT. Its protein product is CASSLEGTGEDTQYF.

J is TRBJ1-6 and V is TRBV2; possibly TRBD1 for D (5 bases). The ends were cut back, 6 bases at V and 6 bases at J, with 15 bases in the middle. Germline CDR1 and CDR2: SNHLY and FYNNEI. This CDR3 comprises 15 residues. CDR3 protein: CASRGEAGGNSPLHF. DNA of the CDR3: TGTGCCAGCAGGGGGGAGGCAGGCGGTAATTCACCCCTCCACTTT.

The chain has TRBV18 and TRBJ2-7, with D tentatively TRBD1 (5 bases). The CDR3 has 11 residues. Germline V gene sequence: CDR1 KGHSH, CDR2 LQKENI. The V gene lost 6 bases and the J gene lost 7 bases, with 10 bases spanning the gap. CDR3 bases: TGTGCCAGCTCCCGCCAGGGAGAGCAGTACTTC. Its translation: CASSRQGEQYF.

J is TRBJ1-3 and V is TRBV7-3; D possibly corresponds to TRBD1 (6 bases). V was clipped by 3 bases and J by 1 base, with 7 bases between them. CDR3 length equals 14 residues. Germline V gene lookup returns CDR1 SGHTA and CDR2 FQGTGA. CDR3 DNA: TGTGCCAGCAGCTTGACAGGTTCTGGAAACACCATATATTTT. Its protein is CASSLTGSGNTIYF.

The V call is TRBV11-2, the J call TRBJ2-1; TRBD1 agrees at 9 bases. V was clipped by 2 bases and J by 4 bases; unmatched bases: 6. Germline V lookup: CDR1 SGHAT, CDR2 FQNNGV. The CDR3 extends over 16 amino acids. The CDR3 is CASSLRRDRAYNEQFF. CDR3 bases: TGTGCCAGCAGCTTAAGGAGGGACAGGGCGTACAATGAGCAGTTCTTC.

The chain has TRBV7-2 and TRBJ1-5; D is uncertain. The V end was cut by 5 bases, the J end by 4 bases, with 9 bases between. This CDR3 region has 13 residues. Germline CDR1 reads SGHTA; CDR2 reads FQGNSA. Here the CDR3 DNA reads TGTGCCAGCAGCCCGACGGGAAATCAGCCCCAGCATTTT. Encoded protein: CASSPTGNQPQHF. The complete variable domain, with remaining parts taken from reference TRBV7-2 and TRBJ1-5, reads GAGVSQSPSNKVTEKGKDVELRCDPISGHTALYWYRQSLGQGLEFLIYFQGNSAPDKSGLPSDRFSAERTGGSVSTLTIQRTQQEDSAVYLCASSPTGNQPQHFGDGTRLSIL.

This clone came up a few times. The chain is built from TRBV6-6 and TRBJ1-6, with a possible D match to TRBD1 (6 bases). The CDR3 is 13 residues long. Germline assignment: CDR1 MNHNY and CDR2 SVGAGI (reference sequence). Trimming shortened V by 7 bases and J by 8 bases, and 12 bases separated the two germline ends. CDR3 sequence (DNA): TGTGCCAGCAACGAACAGGGCTATTCACCCCTCCACTTT. Translation: CASNEQGYSPLHF.

This chain links TRBV7-6 with TRBJ2-7, with no clear D. CDR1 SGHVS and CDR2 FNYEAQ come from the germline V gene. Trimming left V 6 bases short and J 3 bases short, with 24 bases between. This CDR3 is built from 17 residues. CDR3 DNA sequence: TGTGCCAGCAGTAACCCCACGGGTCTTGGAGATATCTACGAGCAGTACTTC. This sequence encodes CASSNPTGLGDIYEQYF.

The V gene is TRBV9, the J gene TRBJ2-7, with D possibly being TRBD2 (6 bases). Trimming left V 0 bases short and J 3 bases short, with 16 bases between. The CDR3 length is 16 residues. Germline V gene lookup returns CDR1 SGDLS and CDR2 YYNGEE. The CDR3 spells CASSVGQGGGFYEQYF. In nucleotides, the CDR3 is TGTGCCAGCAGCGTAGGGCAGGGTGGGGGGTTCTACGAGCAGTACTTC. Supplemented by reference TRBV9 and TRBJ2-7, the full variable domain reads DSGVTQTPKHLITATGQRVTLRCSPRSGDLSVYWYQQSLDQGLQFLIQYYNGEERAKGNILERFSAQQFPDLHSELNLSSLELGDSALYFCASSVGQGGGFYEQYFGPGTRLTVT.

This chain links TRBV19 with TRBJ1-6; 7 bases are shared with TRBD1. CDR3 size: 16 residues. CDR1 and CDR2 from the germline V gene are LNHDA and SQIVND (reference sequence). The V gene end was trimmed by 5 bases and the J gene end by 8 bases; junction bases not matched to a gene: 12. CDR3 DNA: TGTGCCAGTAGTCCCCGTCCGGGACAGCTCCATTCACCCCTCCACTTT. It codes for CASSPRPGQLHSPLHF.

The rearrangement links TRBV19 to TRBJ2-2; 8 nucleotides agree with TRBD1. This CDR3 contains 15 residues. Per germline, CDR1 LNHDA and CDR2 SQIVND (reference sequence). The trim removed 3 bases at V and 3 bases at J, leaving 3 bases unmatched. The CDR3 loop reads CASSMGTGHTGELFF. CDR3 DNA: TGTGCCAGTAGTATGGGGACAGGTCACACCGGGGAGCTGTTTTTT.

This chain links TRBV19 with TRBJ2-7; D gene ambiguous. Trimming shortened V by 5 bases and J by 6 bases, and 14 bases separated the two germline ends. The CDR3 consists of 13 residues. Germline V gives CDR1 LNHDA, CDR2 SQIVND (reference sequence). The CDR3: CASSGVQDGEQYF. Here the CDR3 DNA reads TGTGCCAGTAGTGGCGTCCAGGATGGCGAGCAGTACTTC.

The chain combines TRBV19 with TRBJ2-3, with D hard to call. Germline loops: CDR1 LNHDA, CDR2 SQIVND (reference sequence). The V gene lost 11 bases and the J gene lost 6 bases, with 12 bases spanning the gap. CDR3 length equals 11 residues. The CDR3 nucleotides read TGTGCCGCGGAAGGAAGGGATACGCAGTATTTT. This sequence encodes CAAEGRDTQYF.

V is TRBV6-2 or TRBV6-3 and J is TRBJ1-2; D unclear. V was pared by 2 bases and J by 1 base, with 11 bases between. The CDR3 extends over 15 amino acids. Looked up from germline, CDR1 is MNHEY and CDR2 is SVGEGT. CDR3 DNA sequence: TGTGCCAGCAGTTACCGTGCAGGCCGTAACTATGGCTACACCTTC. Its translation is CASSYRAGRNYGYTF.

The V and J genes are TRBV2 and TRBJ1-3, with 8 positions matching TRBD1. Trimming cost V 5 bases and J 4 bases; bases outside gene matches: 4. Germline CDR1 and CDR2: SNHLY and FYNNEI. CDR3 size: 14 residues. For the CDR3, the DNA is TGTGCCAGCAGTCAAGACAGGGGAGGAAACACCATATATTTT. Residues: CASSQDRGGNTIYF.